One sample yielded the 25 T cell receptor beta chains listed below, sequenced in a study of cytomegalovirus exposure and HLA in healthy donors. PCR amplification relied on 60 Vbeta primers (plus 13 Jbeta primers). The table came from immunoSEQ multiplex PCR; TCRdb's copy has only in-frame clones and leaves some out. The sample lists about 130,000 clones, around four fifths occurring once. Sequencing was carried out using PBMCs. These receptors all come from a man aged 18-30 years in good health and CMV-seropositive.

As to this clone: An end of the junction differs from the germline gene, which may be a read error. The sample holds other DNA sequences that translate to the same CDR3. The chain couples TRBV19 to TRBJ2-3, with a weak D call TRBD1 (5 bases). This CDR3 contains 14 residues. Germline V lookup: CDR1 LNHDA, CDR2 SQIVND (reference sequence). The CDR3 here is CASSIGAMTDTQYF. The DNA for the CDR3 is TGTGCTAGTAGTATAGGGGCAATGACAGATACGCAGTATTTT.

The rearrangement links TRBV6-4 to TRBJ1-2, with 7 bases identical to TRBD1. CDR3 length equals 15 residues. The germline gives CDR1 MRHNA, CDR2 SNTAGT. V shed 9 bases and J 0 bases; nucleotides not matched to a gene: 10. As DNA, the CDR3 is TGTGCCAGTAACGAACAGGGGTTTTCTAACTATGGCTACACCTTC. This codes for CASNEQGFSNYGYTF.

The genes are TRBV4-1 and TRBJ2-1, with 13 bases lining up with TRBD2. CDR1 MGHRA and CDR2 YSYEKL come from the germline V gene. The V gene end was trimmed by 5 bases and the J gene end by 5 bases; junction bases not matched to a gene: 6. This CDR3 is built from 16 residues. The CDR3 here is CASSAVLAGGNNEQFF. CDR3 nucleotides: TGCGCCAGCAGCGCCGTACTAGCGGGGGGGAACAATGAGCAGTTCTTC.

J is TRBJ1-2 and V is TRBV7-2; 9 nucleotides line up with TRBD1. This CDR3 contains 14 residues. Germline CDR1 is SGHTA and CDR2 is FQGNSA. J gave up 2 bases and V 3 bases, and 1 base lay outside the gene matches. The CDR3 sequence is CASSLGQGNYGYTF. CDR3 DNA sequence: TGTGCCAGCAGCTTGGGACAGGGAAACTATGGCTACACCTTC. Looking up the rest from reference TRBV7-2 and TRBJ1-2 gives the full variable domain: GAGVSQSPSNKVTEKGKDVELRCDPISGHTALYWYRQSLGQGLEFLIYFQGNSAPDKSGLPSDRFSAERTGGSVSTLTIQRTQQEDSAVYLCASSLGQGNYGYTFGSGTRLTVV.

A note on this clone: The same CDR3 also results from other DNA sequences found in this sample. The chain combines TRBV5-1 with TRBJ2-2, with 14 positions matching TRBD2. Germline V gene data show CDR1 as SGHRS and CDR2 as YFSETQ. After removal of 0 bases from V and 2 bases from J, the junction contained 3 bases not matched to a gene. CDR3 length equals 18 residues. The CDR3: CASSLGTSGGPNTGELFF. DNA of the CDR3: TGCGCCAGCAGCTTGGGGACTAGCGGGGGGCCCAACACCGGGGAGCTGTTTTTT.

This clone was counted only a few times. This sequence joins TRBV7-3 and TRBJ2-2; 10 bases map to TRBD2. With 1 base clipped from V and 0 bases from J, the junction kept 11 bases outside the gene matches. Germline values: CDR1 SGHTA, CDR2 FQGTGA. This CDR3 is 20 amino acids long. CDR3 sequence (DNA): TGTGCCAGCAGCTTAAGTATTGTACTAGCGGGGAGTCCGAACACCGGGGAGCTGTTTTTT. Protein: CASSLSIVLAGSPNTGELFF.

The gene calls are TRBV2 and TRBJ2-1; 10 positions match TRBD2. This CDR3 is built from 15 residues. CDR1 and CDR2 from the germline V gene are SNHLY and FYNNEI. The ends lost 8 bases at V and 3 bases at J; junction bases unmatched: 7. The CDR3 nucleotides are TGTGCCAGCGGCATAACTAGCGGGGACTACAATGAGCAGTTCTTC. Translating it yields CASGITSGDYNEQFF.

CDR3 protein: CATRTPDRKNQPQHF. Written as DNA, the CDR3 is TGTGCCACCAGGACCCCCGACAGGAAGAATCAGCCCCAGCATTTT. The chain recombines TRBV28 with TRBJ1-5; weak D call: TRBD1 (6 bases). Germline values: CDR1 MDHEN, CDR2 SYDVKM. The CDR3 is 15 amino acids. V shed 10 bases and J shed 4 bases, with 20 bases lying between them.

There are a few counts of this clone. The CDR3 region has the DNA TGTGCCAGCAGTGTAGGCAGGGTACCTGAAAAACTGTTTTTT. Its translation: CASSVGRVPEKLFF. V gene TRBV6-1 combines with J gene TRBJ1-4; D possibly corresponds to TRBD1 (5 bases). The CDR3 loop spans 14 amino acids. The germline V and J ends were trimmed by 4 bases and 7 bases, with 13 bases remaining between them. Germline V gives CDR1 MNHNS, CDR2 SASEGT.

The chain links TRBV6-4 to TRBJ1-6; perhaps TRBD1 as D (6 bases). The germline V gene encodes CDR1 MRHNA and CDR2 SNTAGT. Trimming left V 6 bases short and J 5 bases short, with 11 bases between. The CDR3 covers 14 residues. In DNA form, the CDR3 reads TGTGCCAGCAGGGGGACACCCAATAATTCACCCCTCCACTTT. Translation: CASRGTPNNSPLHF.

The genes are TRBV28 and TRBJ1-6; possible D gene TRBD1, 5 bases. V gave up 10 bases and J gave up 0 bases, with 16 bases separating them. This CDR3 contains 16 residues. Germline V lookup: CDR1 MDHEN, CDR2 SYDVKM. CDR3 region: CAIRQGSSSYNSPLHF. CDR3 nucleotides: TGTGCCATTCGGCAGGGTTCGAGCTCCTATAATTCACCCCTCCACTTT.

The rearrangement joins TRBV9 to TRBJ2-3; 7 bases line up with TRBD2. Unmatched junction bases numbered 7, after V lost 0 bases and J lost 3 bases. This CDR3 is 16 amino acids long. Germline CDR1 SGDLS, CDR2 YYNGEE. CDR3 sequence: CASSVGVARETDTQYF. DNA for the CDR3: TGTGCCAGCAGCGTAGGGGTAGCGCGGGAGACAGATACGCAGTATTTT.

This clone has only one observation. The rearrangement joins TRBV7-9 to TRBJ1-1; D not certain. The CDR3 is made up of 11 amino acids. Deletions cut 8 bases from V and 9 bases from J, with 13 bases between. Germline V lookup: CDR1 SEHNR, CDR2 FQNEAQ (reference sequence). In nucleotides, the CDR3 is TGTGCCAGCCTTATTGGCCCACAAGCTTTCTTT. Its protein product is CASLIGPQAFF.

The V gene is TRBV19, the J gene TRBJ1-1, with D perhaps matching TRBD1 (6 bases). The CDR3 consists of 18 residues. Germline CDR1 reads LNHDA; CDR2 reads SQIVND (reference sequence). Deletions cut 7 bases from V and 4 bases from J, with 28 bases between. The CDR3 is CASTLTILQGRLGTEAFF. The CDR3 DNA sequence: TGTGCCAGTACTTTGACCATCTTACAGGGACGGTTAGGCACTGAAGCTTTCTTT.

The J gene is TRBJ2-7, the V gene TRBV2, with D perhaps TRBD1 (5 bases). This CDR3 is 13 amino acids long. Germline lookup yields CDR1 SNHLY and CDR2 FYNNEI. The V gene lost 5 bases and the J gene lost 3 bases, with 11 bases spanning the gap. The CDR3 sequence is CASSSQGNYEQYF. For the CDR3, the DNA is TGTGCCAGCAGTTCCCAGGGTAACTACGAGCAGTACTTC.

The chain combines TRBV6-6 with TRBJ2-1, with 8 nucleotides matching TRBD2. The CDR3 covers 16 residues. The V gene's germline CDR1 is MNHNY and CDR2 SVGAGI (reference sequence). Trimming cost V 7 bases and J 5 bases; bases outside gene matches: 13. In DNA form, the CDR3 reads TGTGCCAGCAACATCGGGGCGGGGGGAAAAGACAATGAGCAGTTCTTC. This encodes CASNIGAGGKDNEQFF.

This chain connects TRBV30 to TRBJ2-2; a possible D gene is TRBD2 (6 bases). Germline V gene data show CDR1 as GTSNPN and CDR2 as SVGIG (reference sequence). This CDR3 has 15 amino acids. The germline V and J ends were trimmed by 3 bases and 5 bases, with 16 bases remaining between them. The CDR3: CAWRGTAEETGELFF. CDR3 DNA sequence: TGTGCCTGGAGGGGGACTGCGGAGGAGACCGGGGAGCTGTTTTTT. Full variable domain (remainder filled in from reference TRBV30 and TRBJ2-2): SQTIHQWPATLVQPVGSPLSLECTVEGTSNPNLYWYRQAAGRGLQLLFYSVGIGQISSEVPQNLSASRPQDRQFILSSKKLLLSDSGFYLCAWRGTAEETGELFFGEGSRLTVL.

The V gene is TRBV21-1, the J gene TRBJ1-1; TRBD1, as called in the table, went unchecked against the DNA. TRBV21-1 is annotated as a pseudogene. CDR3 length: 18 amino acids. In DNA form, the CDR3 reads TGTGCCAGCAGCAAACCAAACAGCGGACAGGGGAGGGACACTGAAGCTTTCTTT. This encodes CASSKPNSGQGRDTEAFF.

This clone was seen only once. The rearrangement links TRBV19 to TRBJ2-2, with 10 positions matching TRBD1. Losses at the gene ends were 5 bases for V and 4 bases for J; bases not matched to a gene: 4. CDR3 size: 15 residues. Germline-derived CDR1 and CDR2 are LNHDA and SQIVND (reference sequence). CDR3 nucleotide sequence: TGTGCCAGTAGTCTAGGGACAGGGGTCACCGGGGAGCTGTTTTTT. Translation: CASSLGTGVTGELFF.

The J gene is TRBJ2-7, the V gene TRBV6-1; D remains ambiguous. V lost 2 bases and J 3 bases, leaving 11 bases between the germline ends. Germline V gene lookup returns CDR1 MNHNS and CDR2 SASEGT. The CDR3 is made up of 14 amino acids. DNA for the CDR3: TGTGCCAGCAGTGAAACAATGGCGGACTACGAGCAGTACTTC. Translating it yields CASSETMADYEQYF.

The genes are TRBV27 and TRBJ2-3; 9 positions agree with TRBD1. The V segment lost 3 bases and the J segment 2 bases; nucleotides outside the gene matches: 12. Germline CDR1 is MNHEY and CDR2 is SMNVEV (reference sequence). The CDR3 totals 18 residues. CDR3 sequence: CASSLRTGQGTSTDTQYF. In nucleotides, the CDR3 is TGTGCCAGCAGTTTGAGGACTGGACAGGGGACCTCCACAGATACGCAGTATTTT.

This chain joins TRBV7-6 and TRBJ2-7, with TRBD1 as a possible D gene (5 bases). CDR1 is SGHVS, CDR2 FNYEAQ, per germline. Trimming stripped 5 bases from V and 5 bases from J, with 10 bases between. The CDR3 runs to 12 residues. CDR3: CASSPGLDEQYF. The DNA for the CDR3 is TGTGCCAGCAGCCCAGGGTTAGACGAGCAGTACTTC.

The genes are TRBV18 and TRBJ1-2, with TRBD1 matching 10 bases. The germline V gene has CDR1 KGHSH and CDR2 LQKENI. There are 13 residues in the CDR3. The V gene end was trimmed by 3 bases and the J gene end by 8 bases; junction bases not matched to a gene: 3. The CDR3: CASSPDRGQGYTF. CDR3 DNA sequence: TGTGCCAGCTCACCCGACAGGGGGCAAGGCTACACCTTC. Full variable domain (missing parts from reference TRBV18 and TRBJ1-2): NAGVMQNPRHLVRRRGQEARLRCSPMKGHSHVYWYRQLPEEGLKFMVYLQKENIIDESGMPKERFSAEFPKEGPSILRIQQVVRGDSAAYFCASSPDRGQGYTFGSGTRLTVV.

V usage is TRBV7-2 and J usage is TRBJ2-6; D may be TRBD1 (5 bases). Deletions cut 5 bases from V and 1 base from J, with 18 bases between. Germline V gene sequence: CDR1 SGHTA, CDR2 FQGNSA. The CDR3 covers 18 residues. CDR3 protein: CASSPDIAGPSGANVLTF. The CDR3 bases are TGTGCCAGCAGCCCGGACATAGCCGGGCCATCTGGGGCCAACGTCCTGACTTTC.

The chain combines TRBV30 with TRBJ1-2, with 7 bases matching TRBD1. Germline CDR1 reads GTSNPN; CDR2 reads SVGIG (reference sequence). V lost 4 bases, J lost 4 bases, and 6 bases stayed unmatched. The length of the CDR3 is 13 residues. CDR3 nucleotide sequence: TGTGCCTGGAATAGACAGGGACTCTATGGCTACACCTTC. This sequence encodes CAWNRQGLYGYTF.